This T cell receptor (beta chain) was retrieved from a study of identical twins. TCRdb reanalysed the 5' RACE reads using MiXCR and keeps one entry per CDR3 protein. The table has 420,000 or so distinct CDR3 sequences, roughly 20% seen once. A word on this clonotype: Its antigen is currently unknown.

Trimming at V came to 4 bases and at J to 5 bases, leaving 6 bases not matched to a gene. The CDR3 totals 14 residues. The V gene's germline CDR1 is SGHRS and CDR2 YFSETQ. Whole-study results and caveats: Cross-sectional statistical analysis, not tracking of the same donors, underpinned the conclusions. Whereas memory repertoires showed no such difference, abundant cord blood beta clonotypes carried fewer insertions. Beta out-of-frame sequences showed weaker excess sharing between twins.

Sequenced sample: naive T cells sorted from blood. The rearrangement joins TRBV5-1 to TRBJ2-5; the match to TRBD1 covers 9 bases. This TCR came from a man aged 50-59 years in good health. CDR3 in amino acids: CASSTGTGLETQYF. DNA of the CDR3: TGCGCCAGCAGCACGGGGACAGGGTTGGAGACCCAGTACTTC.